This T cell receptor (beta chain) was identified during a study of blood T cell repertoires in COVID-19. Study summary: Researchers got acute and convalescent COVID-19 samples from the United States, Italy and Spain. PBMCs, B-cell-depleted T cells, or T cells provided the cDNA or gDNA that made up the material.

The CDR3 is made up of 14 amino acids. Germline V lookup: CDR1 LNHDA, CDR2 SQIVND (reference sequence). With 9 bases clipped from V and 1 base from J, the junction kept 5 bases outside the gene matches. In the source study's methods: Reference gene primer amplification yielded estimated nucleated cell counts. Sequenced by immunoSEQ multiplex PCR; TCRdb stores in-frame clones only, minus some. The V and J calls and the clone size are those of that table, but D and trimming were determined from the DNA. The sample lists roughly 120,000 clones; 80% were seen once. The sequence was obtained from a human donor in a cohort sampled during active or convalescent COVID-19. Material for sequencing was peripheral blood. This chain uses TRBV19 with TRBJ2-2, with 7 nucleotides matching TRBD1. As DNA, the CDR3 is TGTGCCAGCTTGAGACAGGGGAACACCGGGGAGCTGTTTTTT. This codes for CASLRQGNTGELFF.